This T cell receptor (beta chain) was sequenced during a study of human T cells and chemical hapten exposure. Trimming cost V 3 bases and J 0 bases, with 14 bases left between them. This CDR3 has 16 amino acids. From germline, CDR1 is SGHNT and CDR2 YYREEE (reference sequence). TCRdb recomputed calls from the RACE reads with MiXCR, one row per CDR3 protein. The sample consists of approximately 50,000 distinct CDR3 sequences, more than 9% of them appearing once. Sample time point: pre-sensitization, week 0. Regarding treatment: therapeutic diphenylcyclopropenone sensitization with weekly scalp DPC. The total RNA was obtained from whole blood that was not fractionated. This clonotype turned up a few times.

The V and J genes are TRBV5-4 and TRBJ2-3; D is possibly TRBD2 (6 bases). The clonotype originates from a young woman with alopecia areata. Some clones in this sample may be carry-over from other donors' samples. Material: whole blood, obtained in connection with sensitization to the hapten diphenylcyclopropenone (DPC). Here the CDR3 DNA reads TGTGCCAGCAGCTCGGGAGTCCTTCCTAGCACAGATACGCAGTATTTT. Amino acids: CASSSGVLPSTDTQYF.